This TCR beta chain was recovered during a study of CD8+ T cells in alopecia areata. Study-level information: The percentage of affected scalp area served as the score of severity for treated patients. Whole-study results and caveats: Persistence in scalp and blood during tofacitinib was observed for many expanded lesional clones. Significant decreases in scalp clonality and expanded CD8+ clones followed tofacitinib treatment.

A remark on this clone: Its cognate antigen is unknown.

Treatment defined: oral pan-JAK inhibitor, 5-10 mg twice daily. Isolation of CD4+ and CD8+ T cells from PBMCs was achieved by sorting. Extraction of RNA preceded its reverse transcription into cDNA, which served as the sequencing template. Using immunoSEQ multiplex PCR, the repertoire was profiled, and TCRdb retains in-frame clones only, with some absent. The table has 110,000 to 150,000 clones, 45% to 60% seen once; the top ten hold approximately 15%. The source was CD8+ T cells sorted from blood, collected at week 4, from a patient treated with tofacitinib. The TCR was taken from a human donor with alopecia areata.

In DNA form, the CDR3 reads TGTGCCAGCAGTCAAATGGAGGCGGAGTTCACAGATACGCAGTATTTT. As protein: CASSQMEAEFTDTQYF. The chain is built from TRBV7-8 and TRBJ2-3; D is possibly TRBD2 (5 bases). With 6 bases removed from V and 2 bases from J, the gap between germline ends came to 18 bases. Germline values: CDR1 SGHVS, CDR2 FQNEAQ. The CDR3 has 16 residues.